Reported below is one TCR beta chain. Its antigen remains unidentified. The sample belongs to a study of blood T cells in healthy people across ages. Study-wide results and caveats: Age showed a roughly linear inverse relationship with TCR beta diversity per million T cells. Estimates based on one million T cells were treated as lower bounds.

A second PCR of roughly 7 to 11 cycles used a sample-barcoded 5' primer and a J-beta primer mix. Unique molecular identifiers of 12 random nucleotides labeled each cDNA. TCRdb itself ran the 5' RACE reads through MiXCR, one entry per CDR3 protein. The repertoire holds about 770,000 distinct CDR3 sequences, more than 40% seen once, with about a fifth in the top ten. The CDR3 is 13 amino acids. Germline CDR1 DFQATT, CDR2 SNEGSKA (reference sequence). The germline V and J ends were trimmed by 3 bases and 4 bases, with 12 bases remaining between them. The clonotype comes from a man between 60 and 75 years old in good health. This chain uses TRBV20-1 with TRBJ2-5; D is possibly TRBD1 or TRBD2 (6 bases each). The sequencing input was blood. The CDR3, as DNA: TGCAGTGCTAGTATGGGGGGCTCAGAGACCCAGTACTTC. Protein: CSASMGGSETQYF.